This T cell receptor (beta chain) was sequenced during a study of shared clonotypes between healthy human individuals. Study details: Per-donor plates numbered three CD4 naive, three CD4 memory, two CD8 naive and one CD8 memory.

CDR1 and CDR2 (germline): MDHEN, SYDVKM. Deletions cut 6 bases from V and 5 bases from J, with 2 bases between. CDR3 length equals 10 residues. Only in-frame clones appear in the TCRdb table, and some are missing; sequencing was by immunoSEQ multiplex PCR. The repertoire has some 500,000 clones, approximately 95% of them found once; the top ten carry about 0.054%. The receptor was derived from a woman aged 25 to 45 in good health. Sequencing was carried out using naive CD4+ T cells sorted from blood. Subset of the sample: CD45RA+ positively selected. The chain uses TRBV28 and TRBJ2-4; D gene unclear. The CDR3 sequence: CASSQNIQYF. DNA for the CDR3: TGTGCCAGCAGCCAAAACATTCAGTACTTC.